This TCR beta chain originates from a study of CD8 T cells in Susac syndrome. Background on the study: When their blood was taken, the Susac syndrome patients had either not yet had any therapy, were taking corticosteroids, or were taking intravenous immunoglobulin alone.

Negative isolation yielded the CD8+ and CD4+ T cells, while FACS enriched the TEMRA cells. RNA in amounts of about 0.5 to 1 ug was reverse transcribed with random hexamers. Amplification of TCR beta CDR3 across 54 Vbeta and 13 Jbeta was performed with immunoSEQ multiplex PCR. TCRdb independently ran MiXCR on the immunoSEQ multiplex PCR reads; one entry per CDR3 protein. The table lists around 170,000 distinct CDR3 sequences, under 95% of them singletons, with 0.12% in the top ten. In germline, CDR1 is SNHLY, CDR2 FYNNEI. There are 11 residues in the CDR3. The chain carries TRBV2 and TRBJ2-5, with 7 bases aligning to TRBD2. Sequencing was done on a sample of CD4+ T cells from PBMCs. This TCR derives from a human donor with Susac syndrome. CDR3: CASGREETQYF. The CDR3 DNA sequence: TGTGCTTCGGGGAGGGAGGAGACCCAGTACTTC.